A selection of T cell receptor beta chains follows, all from one sample in a study of blood T cells in healthy people across ages. MiXCR, run by TCRdb on the 5' RACE reads, gives a single entry per CDR3 protein. The sample holds about 730,000 distinct CDR3 sequences, roughly two fifths seen once. Specimen: blood. These receptor sequences come from an older woman in good health. Both conserved end residues are part of each CDR3. The D gene is left open where the match is weak. Clone size, where shown, is once, few, many, or a class for clones that have expanded.

j_gene	v_gene	abundance	d_gene	CDR3nt	CDR3aa
TRBJ1-6	TRBV2	many	.	TGTGCCAGCAGGGGGGGGCAGGCCAGCTATAATTCACCCCTCCACTTT	CASRGGQASYNSPLHF
TRBJ2-7	TRBV28	.	.	TGTGCCAGCATCGAGGCGGGGGCCTCGGGCTACGAGCAGTACTTC	CASIEAGASGYEQYF
TRBJ1-4	TRBV4-1	.	TRBD1	TGCGCCAGCAGCCAAGATCCGGGGACAGGAAATGAAAAACTGTTTTTT	CASSQDPGTGNEKLFF
TRBJ1-4	TRBV7-3	few	TRBD1	TGTGCCAGCAGCCGGGACAGGGACGAAAAACTGTTTTTT	CASSRDRDEKLFF
TRBJ2-3	TRBV27	.	.	TGTGCCAGCAGCTACGGGGCTACCCCTAGCACAGATACGCAGTATTTT	CASSYGATPSTDTQYF
TRBJ2-1	TRBV20-1	few	.	TGCAGTGCTAGGGACTCATTAGCCGTTGAGCAGTTCTTC	CSARDSLAVEQFF
TRBJ2-1	TRBV29-1	.	TRBD2	TGCAGCGTTGGGACTAGCGGGGGGGCGTGGGATGAGCAGTTCTTC	CSVGTSGGAWDEQFF
TRBJ2-7	TRBV27	few	.	TGTGCCAGCAGTTTACAGGTGGGGTCCTACGAGCAGTACTTC	CASSLQVGSYEQYF
TRBJ1-4	TRBV20-1	.	TRBD1	TGCAGTGCTAGCGCTACAGGGGGCAAAGGGGCTAATGAAAAACTGTTTTTT	CSASATGGKGANEKLFF
TRBJ2-7	TRBV20-1	.	.	TGCAGTGCTAGAGGACAATCGGGGAGCTCCTACGAGCAGTACTTC	CSARGQSGSSYEQYF
TRBJ2-3	TRBV7-2	.	.	TGTGCCAGCAGGTTGACTACTACAAACACAGATACGCAGTATTTT	CASRLTTTNTDTQYF
TRBJ2-1	TRBV20-1	.	.	TGCAGTGCTAGAAAGGAGGGAGAGAATTCCAATGAGCAGTTCTTC	CSARKEGENSNEQFF
TRBJ2-1	TRBV6-2/TRBV6-3	few	TRBD1	TGTGCCAGCAGTTACACACCCGGGACAGGGGGCGGTAATGAGCAGTTCTTC	CASSYTPGTGGGNEQFF
TRBJ2-7	TRBV25-1	few	TRBD1	TGTGCCAGCAGCAAAGGACAGGGGGTCGCCGAGCAGTACTTC	CASSKGQGVAEQYF
TRBJ2-1	TRBV21-1	.	.	TGTGCCAGCAGCAAAAACGGCAGGGGCCCTGAGCAGTTCTTC	CASSKNGRGPEQFF
TRBJ2-7	TRBV4-3	.	.	TGCGCCAGCAGCCAAGATTGGGGGCCCACCTACGAGCAGTACTTC	CASSQDWGPTYEQYF
TRBJ2-4	TRBV9	.	.	TGTGCCAGCAGCCCGGGGAACAGGGCGAGCATTCAGTACTTC	CASSPGNRASIQYF
TRBJ1-1	TRBV6-1	.	.	TGTGCCAGCTCAGGACAACCAAACACTGGAGCTTTCTTT	CASSGQPNTGAFF
TRBJ2-1	TRBV4-3	few	TRBD1	TGCGCCAGCAGCCAAGGAGGGACAGGGGGTGGTGAGCAGTTCTTC	CASSQGGTGGGEQFF
TRBJ2-5	TRBV15	.	.	TGTGCCACCGGTTTCACGGAGACCCAGTACTTC	CATGFTETQYF
TRBJ2-7	TRBV18	few	.	TGTGCCAGCTCACCGCTTGTGGGTGAGCAGTACTTC	CASSPLVGEQYF
TRBJ2-5	TRBV6-2/TRBV6-3	few	TRBD2	TGTGCCAGCAGTACCGGGACTAGCGGGGGCCTAGGAGAGACCCAGTACTTC	CASSTGTSGGLGETQYF
TRBJ2-1	TRBV7-3	.	.	TGTGCCAGCAGCGGTACAGGGCGAGGCTACAATGAGCAGTTCTTC	CASSGTGRGYNEQFF
TRBJ2-3	TRBV28	.	TRBD2	TGTGCCAGCAGTTTGTTGCTAGCGGGAGGAGGTCCAGATACGCAGTATTTT	CASSLLLAGGGPDTQYF
TRBJ2-7	TRBV5-1	few	TRBD1	TGCGCCAGCAGCTCGACAGGGGGCTCCTCCTACGAGCAGTACTTC	CASSSTGGSSYEQYF
TRBJ2-7	TRBV28	.	.	TGTACCAGCAGTCCGTGGAACTACGAGCAGTACTTC	CTSSPWNYEQYF
TRBJ2-6	TRBV29-1	.	.	TGCAGCGTTGAAGAGGACCAGCTCTGGGCCAACGTCCTGACTTTC	CSVEEDQLWANVLTF
TRBJ2-5	TRBV7-9	.	.	TGTGCCAGCAGCTTATTCAGGGACGAGACCCAGTACTTC	CASSLFRDETQYF
TRBJ2-3	TRBV28	.	TRBD2	TGTGCCAGCAGTCGGGGACTAGCGGTCGGGATTGCAGATACGCAGTATTTT	CASSRGLAVGIADTQYF
TRBJ2-7	TRBV28	.	TRBD1	TGTGCCAGCAGTTCCGACCGGGGAACAGGGGGCCGCAATGAGCAGTACTTC	CASSSDRGTGGRNEQYF
TRBJ2-7	TRBV7-2	few	.	TGTGCCAGCAGCCCCAACAGGGAACAGCAGTACTTC	CASSPNREQQYF
TRBJ1-2	TRBV3-1	few	.	TGTGCCAGCAGCCAAAAGTGGCAGGCCCTACCTTATGGCTACACCTTC	CASSQKWQALPYGYTF
TRBJ2-1	TRBV5-1	.	TRBD2	TGCGCCAGCAGCCCTGGACTAGCGGGGGGTAACGGTGAGCAGTTCTTC	CASSPGLAGGNGEQFF
TRBJ2-7	TRBV3-1	many	TRBD2	TGTGCCAGCAGCCAATACGGACTAGCGGGAGGAGAGGGTTACGAGCAGTACTTC	CASSQYGLAGGEGYEQYF
TRBJ2-5	TRBV21-1	.	.	TGTGCCAGTATCAGGGGTCCCCAAGAGACCCAGTACTTC	CASIRGPQETQYF
TRBJ1-2	TRBV29-1	many	TRBD1	TGCAGCGCCTCGAGGGACAGTAACTATGGCTACACCTTC	CSASRDSNYGYTF
TRBJ2-2	TRBV27	.	.	TGTGCCGGCAGACGACATCCGGAGGGCCGGGAGCTGTTTTTT	CAGRRHPEGRELFF
TRBJ2-1	TRBV15	.	.	TGTGCCACCAGCAGAGTAGGGACTGACAATGAGCAGTTCTTC	CATSRVGTDNEQFF
TRBJ1-2	TRBV6-2/TRBV6-3	once	.	TGTGCCAGCAGTGACAAACGGATTAACTATGGCTACACCTTC	CASSDKRINYGYTF
TRBJ2-7	TRBV9	.	TRBD1	TGTGCCAGCAGCGTAGGGCCAGGGGGTGGAGGCAATGAGCAGTACTTC	CASSVGPGGGGNEQYF
TRBJ2-1	TRBV9	.	TRBD2	TGTGCCAGCAGCGCAGACCTAGCGGGAGCCCTAGCCTACAATGAGCAGTTCTTC	CASSADLAGALAYNEQFF
TRBJ1-2	TRBV30	few	TRBD1	TGTGCCTGGAGCAGACAGGGGGCTCATGGCTACACCTTC	CAWSRQGAHGYTF
TRBJ2-4	TRBV7-9	.	.	TGTGCCAGCAGCTCTACCGGGGTCTTCGAAAACATTCAGTACTTC	CASSSTGVFENIQYF
TRBJ2-5	TRBV6-6	.	.	TGTGCCAGCGCCGAGGGAGAGCAGTACTTC	CASAEGEQYF
TRBJ2-1	TRBV12-3/TRBV12-4	.	.	TGTGCCAGCACAGGCTCTACCTACGAGCAGTTCTTC	CASTGSTYEQFF
TRBJ2-1	TRBV7-2	few	TRBD2	TGTGCCAGCAGCTCCATAGGGGTTCGGCTAGCGGGAGTTATGAATGAGCAGTTCTTC	CASSSIGVRLAGVMNEQFF
TRBJ1-1	TRBV29-1	.	.	TGCGGATGGGTGACGAACACTGAAGCTTTCTTT	CGWVTNTEAFF
TRBJ2-1	TRBV28	few	.	TGTGCCAGCAAAGGTAGAAGCTCCTACAATGAGCAGTTCTTC	CASKGRSSYNEQFF
TRBJ2-5	TRBV20-1	few	.	TGCAGTGCTAGAGTGGTTAGCAGAGAGACCCAGTACTTC	CSARVVSRETQYF
TRBJ2-7	TRBV14	.	.	TGTGCCAGCAGCCAAGGGCTCGGCAACTCCTACGAGCAGTACTTC	CASSQGLGNSYEQYF
TRBJ2-7	TRBV7-2	few	.	TGTGCCAGCAGCTTAGCGCACACCTCTGGCGAGCAGTACTTC	CASSLAHTSGEQYF
TRBJ1-2	TRBV4-3	.	TRBD1	TGCGCCAGCAGCCTCATAGACGGGACAGGGTACCATGGCTACACCTTC	CASSLIDGTGYHGYTF
TRBJ1-1	TRBV27	few	.	TGTGCCAGCAGTTTATTAGGTGCGAACACTGAAGCTTTCTTT	CASSLLGANTEAFF
TRBJ2-3	TRBV20-1	many	TRBD2	TGCAGTGCCCCGTGGGGGGGAGGCACAGATACGCAGTATTTT	CSAPWGGGTDTQYF
TRBJ2-1	TRBV20-1	.	.	TGCAGTGCTATGTCATACAACTTACGATTCAATGAGCAGTTCTTC	CSAMSYNLRFNEQFF
TRBJ2-7	TRBV9	.	TRBD1	TGTGCCAGCAGCGTTACAGGGGGCAACTACGAGCAGTACTTC	CASSVTGGNYEQYF
TRBJ2-1	TRBV6-5	.	TRBD2	TGTGCCAGCATAAAGGAGAGCGGGAGCGTGGATGTGCAGTTCTTC	CASIKESGSVDVQFF
TRBJ2-5	TRBV30	.	TRBD1	TGTGCCTGGAGTAAAAACAGGGGGGAGACCCAGTACTTC	CAWSKNRGETQYF